This entry features one T cell receptor (beta chain) sequence. Its antigen remains unidentified. Version v3.0 of the immunoSEQ assay was performed at survey level. Generated by immunoSEQ multiplex PCR, the TCRdb table keeps only in-frame clones and is missing some. The data show around 25,000 clones, over 70% seen once. The CDR3 loop spans 16 amino acids. In germline, CDR1 is MGHRA, CDR2 YSYEKL. V was clipped by 3 bases and J by 1 base; unmatched bases: 8. The entry originates in a study of long-term antiretroviral therapy in people with HIV. Study-wide findings and caveats: An increase in diversity followed ART, yet levels stayed below transplant donor controls. Clones that expanded before ART (that is, prior to treatment) dominated the repertoire at all time points.

Researchers secured at least one pre-ART and at least two post-ART PBMC samples from each donor. The gene calls are TRBV4-1 and TRBJ1-2; 7 nucleotides line up with TRBD1. This sequence originates from a woman aged 25-40 years with HIV. This sample comprised unsorted PBMCs, obtained 1.1 years before starting antiretroviral therapy. The chain's CDR3 is CASSQATGTINYGYTF. In DNA, the CDR3 is TGCGCCAGCAGCCAGGCGACAGGGACGATTAACTATGGCTACACCTTC.